The 21 T cell receptor beta chains presented below share a single source sample, sequenced in a study of T cell responses to AZD1222 COVID-19 vaccine. The data were produced by immunoSEQ multiplex PCR, yet TCRdb's version contains in-frame clones alone and is incomplete. The table has more than 120,000 clones, roughly 86% seen once. Sequencing used peripheral blood, obtained 28 days after the second AZD1222 dose. All receptors derive from an adult who received the AZD1222 COVID-19 vaccine.

The J gene is TRBJ1-5, the V gene TRBV5-1; tentative D call: TRBD1 (5 bases). The CDR3 runs to 16 residues. Germline V gene lookup returns CDR1 SGHRS and CDR2 YFSETQ. Trimming cost V 0 bases and J 0 bases, with 10 bases left between them. This CDR3 reads CASSLEGDNSNQPQHF. Here the CDR3 DNA reads TGCGCCAGCAGCTTGGAAGGGGATAATAGCAATCAGCCCCAGCATTTT. Drawing the rest from reference TRBV5-1 and TRBJ1-5, the complete variable domain is KAGVTQTPRYLIKTRGQQVTLSCSPISGHRSVSWYQQTPGQGLQFLFEYFSETQRNKGNFPGRFSGRQFSNSRSEMNVSTLELGDSALYLCASSLEGDNSNQPQHFGDGTRLSIL.

V gene TRBV29-1 combines with J gene TRBJ2-5, with 8 nucleotides matching TRBD2. J was trimmed by 2 bases and V by 3 bases; bases with no gene match: 2. This CDR3 has 13 residues. Per the germline V gene, CDR1 is SQVTM and CDR2 is ANQGSEA. The CDR3 sequence: CSVEASGQETQYF. CDR3 DNA sequence: TGCAGCGTTGAGGCTAGCGGGCAAGAGACCCAGTACTTC.

The V gene is TRBV29-1, the J gene TRBJ2-2; D unresolved. This CDR3 contains 15 residues. Germline V CDR1 and CDR2: SQVTM, ANQGSEA. Trimming pared 6 bases from V and 4 bases from J, leaving 18 bases between. CDR3 protein: CSVDPKHTLTGELFF. The CDR3 region has the DNA TGCAGCGTCGACCCGAAACATACGCTCACCGGGGAGCTGTTTTTT.

The gene calls are TRBV6-5 and TRBJ1-1; no clear D. CDR1 MNHEY and CDR2 SVGAGI come from the germline V gene. This CDR3 is 12 amino acids long. V gave up 6 bases and J gave up 2 bases, with 7 bases separating them. The CDR3 is CASSPTNTEAFF. The CDR3, as DNA: TGTGCCAGCAGCCCGACCAACACTGAAGCTTTCTTT.

V and J are TRBV11-2 and TRBJ1-2, with no clear D. The CDR3 consists of 11 residues. Germline V gene sequence: CDR1 SGHAT, CDR2 FQNNGV. V lost 11 bases to trimming and J lost 6 bases, with 13 bases between them. The CDR3 coding sequence is TGTGCCCGCCAAGGTGGTCATGGCTACACCTTC. Protein: CARQGGHGYTF.

V is TRBV11-2 and J is TRBJ2-1, with TRBD2 as a possible D gene (6 bases). Germline assignment: CDR1 SGHAT and CDR2 FQNNGV. CDR3 length: 11 residues. V dropped 6 bases and J dropped 8 bases, with 8 bases sitting between them. The chain's CDR3 is CASSRGDEQFF. The CDR3 DNA sequence: TGTGCCAGCAGTCGCGGGGATGAGCAGTTCTTC.

This chain uses TRBV2 with TRBJ1-6, with 9 bases identical to TRBD1. CDR1 is SNHLY and CDR2 is FYNNEI in the germline V gene. With V trimmed by 1 base and J by 11 bases, 9 bases remained unmatched. The CDR3 totals 16 residues. CDR3 protein: CASSEGRGQGETPLHF. For the CDR3, the DNA is TGTGCCAGCAGTGAAGGACGGGGACAGGGTGAAACACCCCTCCACTTT.

The chain joins TRBV6-5 to TRBJ1-5; TRBD1 is a possible D gene (6 bases). V was pared by 5 bases and J by 0 bases, with 11 bases between. This CDR3 spans 15 amino acids. Germline values: CDR1 MNHEY, CDR2 SVGAGI. This CDR3 is CASSLRGNSNQPQHF. CDR3 DNA sequence: TGTGCCAGCAGTCTCAGGGGCAATAGCAATCAGCCCCAGCATTTT.

The CDR3 reads CASSLYRPDTQYF. CDR3 nucleotides: TGTGCCAGCAGCCTCTACAGACCAGATACGCAGTATTTT. The genes are TRBV7-6 and TRBJ2-3; the D is unclear. The CDR3 spans 13 residues. Trimming took 5 bases from V and 4 from J, leaving 10 bases between them. Germline CDR1 is SGHVS and CDR2 is FNYEAQ. The entire variable domain, with the rest obtained from reference TRBV7-6 and TRBJ2-3, is as follows: GAGVSQSPRYKVTKRGQDVALRCDPISGHVSLYWYRQALGQGPEFLTYFNYEAQQDKSGLPNDRFSAERPEGSISTLTIQRTEQRDSAMYRCASSLYRPDTQYFGPGTRLTVL.

The rearrangement joins TRBV27 to TRBJ1-4; 7 nucleotides match TRBD1. Looked up from germline, CDR1 is MNHEY and CDR2 is SMNVEV (reference sequence). The CDR3 runs to 14 residues. Losses at the gene ends were 3 bases for V and 8 bases for J; bases not matched to a gene: 6. This chain's CDR3 is CASSFKGAREKLFF. In DNA, the CDR3 is TGTGCCAGCAGTTTCAAGGGGGCTAGGGAAAAACTGTTTTTT. Full variable domain (missing parts from reference TRBV27 and TRBJ1-4): EAQVTQNPRYLITVTGKKLTVTCSQNMNHEYMSWYRQDPGLGLRQIYYSMNVEVTDKGDVPEGYKVSRKEKRNFPLILESPSPNQTSLYFCASSFKGAREKLFFGSGTQLSVL.

The rearrangement uses TRBV12-3 or TRBV12-4 and TRBJ2-7; D gene ambiguous. Deletions cut 6 bases from V and 0 bases from J, with 6 bases between. The CDR3 length is 12 residues. The chain's CDR3 is CASRESSYEQYF. The CDR3 DNA is TGTGCCAGCAGGGAGAGCTCCTACGAGCAGTACTTC.

The gene calls are TRBV28 and TRBJ2-7, with 8 bases aligning to TRBD1. The CDR3 is 15 amino acids. The J segment lost 2 bases and the V segment lost 4 bases, leaving 7 bases of the junction unmatched. The V gene's germline CDR1 is MDHEN and CDR2 SYDVKM. The DNA of the CDR3 is TGTGCCAGCAGTTCGGGGACAGGCCTCACCTACGAGCAGTACTTC. Translating gives CASSSGTGLTYEQYF.

The chain recombines TRBV27 with TRBJ1-1, with 7 positions matching TRBD1. CDR3 length: 15 amino acids. The germline CDR1 and CDR2 sequences are MNHEY and SMNVEV (reference sequence). Losses at the gene ends were 4 bases for V and 1 base for J; bases not matched to a gene: 6. The CDR3 sequence: CASSSSSGGNTEAFF. Written as DNA, the CDR3 is TGTGCCAGCAGTTCGTCGTCAGGGGGGAACACTGAAGCTTTCTTT.

The J gene is TRBJ1-2, the V gene TRBV6-5; the D gene is possibly TRBD1 (6 bases). From germline, CDR1 is MNHEY and CDR2 SVGAGI. The germline V and J ends were trimmed by 2 bases and 9 bases, with 16 bases remaining between them. CDR3 size: 14 residues. This CDR3 reads CASSYAGATASYTF. Written as DNA, the CDR3 is TGTGCCAGCAGTTACGCGGGGGCAACGGCCAGCTACACCTTC.

The rearrangement uses TRBV7-9 and TRBJ1-2; 7 nucleotides agree with TRBD1. Germline assignment: CDR1 SEHNR and CDR2 FQNEAQ (reference sequence). This CDR3 is 16 amino acids long. J gave up 4 bases and V 5 bases, and 13 bases lay outside the gene matches. The CDR3 DNA reads as TGTGCCAGCAGCGCCCCCGACAGGGCGAGGGGCTATGGCTACACCTTC. Translating gives CASSAPDRARGYGYTF.

The chain has TRBV10-3 and TRBJ1-3, with 9 bases lining up with TRBD1. CDR1 and CDR2 from the germline V gene are ENHRY and SYGVKD. This CDR3 spans 15 amino acids. V shed 6 bases, J shed 6 bases, and the junction held 9 bases outside the gene matches. The CDR3 loop is CAIRKEIQGANTIYF. CDR3 in DNA: TGTGCCATCAGGAAAGAAATACAGGGGGCAAACACCATATATTTT.

This clone was counted only a few times. This chain uses TRBV29-1 with TRBJ2-4; 7 nucleotides agree with TRBD2. Unmatched junction bases numbered 7, after V lost 6 bases and J lost 8 bases. This CDR3 is built from 12 residues. Germline lookup yields CDR1 SQVTM and CDR2 ANQGSEA. The CDR3 spells CSVLPGGDIQYF. CDR3 DNA sequence: TGCAGCGTCCTCCCGGGAGGCGACATTCAGTACTTC.

The CDR3 loop reads CASSLFSGERTYGYTF. CDR3 bases: TGCGCCAGCAGCTTGTTTTCTGGGGAACGGACCTACGGCTACACCTTC. The V call is TRBV5-1, the J call TRBJ1-2; D is ambiguous. The CDR3 totals 16 residues. V was shortened by 1 base and J by 8 bases, with 21 bases between the two germline ends. CDR1 SGHRS and CDR2 YFSETQ come from the germline V gene.

This chain uses TRBV5-1 with TRBJ2-2; D is undetermined. This CDR3 is built from 13 residues. Trimming shortened V by 1 base and J by 3 bases, and 4 bases separated the two germline ends. Germline V gives CDR1 SGHRS, CDR2 YFSETQ. The CDR3 is CASSLRDTGELFF. The CDR3 DNA reads as TGCGCCAGCAGCTTGAGGGACACCGGGGAGCTGTTTTTT.

V usage is TRBV28 and J usage is TRBJ1-6, with 7 bases lining up with TRBD1. Germline CDR1 and CDR2: MDHEN and SYDVKM. CDR3 size: 16 residues. V was pared by 3 bases and J by 7 bases, with 9 bases of the junction left unmatched. The CDR3 protein is CASSFGGGPFNSPLHF. CDR3 nucleotides: TGTGCCAGCAGTTTCGGAGGGGGCCCTTTCAATTCACCCCTCCACTTT.

The chain joins TRBV14 to TRBJ2-7; D possibly corresponds to TRBD1 (5 bases). Germline assignment: CDR1 SGHDN and CDR2 FVKESK. The CDR3 runs to 18 residues. V was cut by 1 base and J by 0 bases, with 19 bases left in between. CDR3 in amino acids: CASSQGLSLGHYSYEQYF. The CDR3 coding sequence is TGTGCCAGCAGCCAAGGGTTGAGTCTAGGACACTACTCCTACGAGCAGTACTTC.